The next 8 T cell receptor beta chains were all read from a single sample in a study of OX40 agonist ivuxolimab in advanced cancers. Some clones are missing from TCRdb's copy, which holds only in-frame ones; the method was immunoSEQ multiplex PCR. The sample records about 71,000 clones, about 88% being singletons. The specimen was CD4+ or CD8+ T cells sorted from blood, collected in a trial of the OX40 agonist ivuxolimab. All receptors derive from an adult with an advanced solid tumor such as melanoma, head and neck, liver or kidney cancer.

The chain employs TRBV19 and TRBJ2-5, with a possible D match to TRBD2 (5 bases). The CDR3 is 15 residues long. Trimming removed 5 bases from V and 4 bases from J, with 17 bases in between. Germline V CDR1 and CDR2: LNHDA, SQIVND (reference sequence). Written as DNA, the CDR3 is TGTGCCAGTAGTGCCGCCCGAGCTCGGGGAGAGACCCAGTACTTC. Amino acids: CASSAARARGETQYF.

This clone was picked up a small number of times. The chain combines TRBV7-3 with TRBJ2-5; 7 nucleotides agree with TRBD2. This CDR3 region has 14 residues. Per the germline V gene, CDR1 is SGHTA and CDR2 is FQGTGA. V gave up 0 bases and J gave up 4 bases; unmatched junction bases: 2. The CDR3 loop is CASSLTRERETQYF. The CDR3 nucleotides are TGTGCCAGCAGCTTAACGCGGGAGCGAGAGACCCAGTACTTC.

This chain connects TRBV7-9 to TRBJ2-3, with 8 bases matching TRBD1. The CDR3 is made up of 16 amino acids. Per germline, CDR1 SEHNR and CDR2 FQNEAQ (reference sequence). The V gene end was trimmed by 5 bases and the J gene end by 2 bases; junction bases not matched to a gene: 9. The CDR3 bases are TGTGCCAGCAGCCATCACCGGGACAGGTTCACAGATACGCAGTATTTT. This translates into CASSHHRDRFTDTQYF.

The rearrangement uses TRBV5-4 and TRBJ2-1; D may be TRBD1 or TRBD2 (6 bases each). Germline CDR1 SGHNT, CDR2 YYREEE (reference sequence). This CDR3 is 15 amino acids long. The V end lost 2 bases, the J end lost 0 bases, and 9 bases lay between the germline ends. In DNA, the CDR3 is TGTGCCAGCAGCTTAGGGGGGAGCTCCTACAATGAGCAGTTCTTC. As protein: CASSLGGSSYNEQFF. Drawing the rest from reference TRBV5-4 and TRBJ2-1, the complete variable domain is ETGVTQSPTHLIKTRGQQVTLRCSSQSGHNTVSWYQQALGQGPQFIFQYYREEENGRGNFPPRFSGLQFPNYSSELNVNALELDDSALYLCASSLGGSSYNEQFFGPGTRLTVL.

The chain employs TRBV18 and TRBJ2-7; 10 bases line up with TRBD1. In germline, CDR1 is KGHSH, CDR2 LQKENI. The CDR3 is 15 residues long. With V trimmed by 5 bases and J by 5 bases, 9 bases remained unmatched. The CDR3, as DNA: TGTGCCAGCTCAACCAGTGGGACAGGGGTCCACGAGCAGTACTTC. Translated, it gives CASSTSGTGVHEQYF. Based on the CDR3 plus reference TRBV18 and TRBJ2-7, the full variable domain is NAGVMQNPRHLVRRRGQEARLRCSPMKGHSHVYWYRQLPEEGLKFMVYLQKENIIDESGMPKERFSAEFPKEGPSILRIQQVVRGDSAAYFCASSTSGTGVHEQYFGPGTRLTVT.

This chain connects TRBV7-2 to TRBJ2-2; 7 bases line up with TRBD2. The J segment lost 3 bases and the V segment lost 5 bases, leaving 6 bases of the junction unmatched. Germline V gives CDR1 SGHTA, CDR2 FQGNSA. The CDR3 extends over 15 amino acids. CDR3 protein: CASSPSGGYTGELFF. The DNA of the CDR3 is TGTGCCAGCAGCCCCTCGGGGGGATACACCGGGGAGCTGTTTTTT.

This sequence joins TRBV11-2 and TRBJ2-1; 9 nucleotides match TRBD1. Germline CDR1 reads SGHAT; CDR2 reads FQNNGV. Losses at the gene ends were 1 base for V and 1 base for J; bases not matched to a gene: 11. This CDR3 comprises 19 residues. Here the CDR3 reads CASSLVLGTGISSYNEQFF. In DNA form, the CDR3 reads TGTGCCAGCAGCTTAGTCTTAGGGACAGGGATCTCGTCCTACAATGAGCAGTTCTTC.

A single count supports this clone. The chain joins TRBV9 to TRBJ1-6; a possible D gene is TRBD1 (5 bases). Germline CDR1 reads SGDLS; CDR2 reads YYNGEE. The CDR3 runs 14 residues. The V and J ends lost 3 bases and 7 bases respectively, with 11 bases between them. The CDR3 is CASSGRERNSPLHF. CDR3 nucleotides: TGTGCCAGCAGCGGCAGGGAGAGGAATTCACCCCTCCACTTT. Full variable domain (missing parts from reference TRBV9 and TRBJ1-6): DSGVTQTPKHLITATGQRVTLRCSPRSGDLSVYWYQQSLDQGLQFLIQYYNGEERAKGNILERFSAQQFPDLHSELNLSSLELGDSALYFCASSGRERNSPLHFGNGTRLTVT.